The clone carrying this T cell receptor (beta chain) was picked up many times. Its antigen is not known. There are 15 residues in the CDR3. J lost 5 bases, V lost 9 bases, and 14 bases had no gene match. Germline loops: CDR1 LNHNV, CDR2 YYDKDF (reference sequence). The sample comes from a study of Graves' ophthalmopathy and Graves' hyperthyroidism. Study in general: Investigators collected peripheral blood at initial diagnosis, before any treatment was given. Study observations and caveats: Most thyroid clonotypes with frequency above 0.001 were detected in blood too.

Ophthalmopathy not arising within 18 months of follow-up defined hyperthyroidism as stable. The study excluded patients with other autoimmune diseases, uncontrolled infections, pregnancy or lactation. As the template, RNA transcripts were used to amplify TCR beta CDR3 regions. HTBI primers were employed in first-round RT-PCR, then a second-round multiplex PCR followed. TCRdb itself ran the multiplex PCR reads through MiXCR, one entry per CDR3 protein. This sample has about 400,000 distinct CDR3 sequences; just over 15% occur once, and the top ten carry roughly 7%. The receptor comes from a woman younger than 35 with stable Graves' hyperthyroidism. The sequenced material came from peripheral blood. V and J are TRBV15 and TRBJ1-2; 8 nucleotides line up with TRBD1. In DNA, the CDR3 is TGTGCCACGACGCGGACAGGGTCGGAGGGGTATGGCTACACCTTC. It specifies CATTRTGSEGYGYTF.